This paragraph reports one T cell receptor beta chain. Its antigen is currently unknown. By phenotype, naive CD8+ T cells were CD45RO-CCR7+CD27+CD95-. Libraries were UMI-labeled 5' RACE TRB cDNA. For each CDR3 protein, TCRdb gives one entry from its re-call of the 5' RACE reads, without DNA. Its table lists roughly 140,000 distinct CDR3 sequences. The record originates from a study of CXCR3-negative and CXCR3-positive naive CD8 T cells. CDR1 is SQVTM, CDR2 ANQGSEA, per germline. The CDR3 sequence is 13 residues long. General study results and limits: The TRB CDR3s that CXCR3-positive naive cells carried were more hydrophobic than those of CXCR3-negative naive cells.

Input material: naive CXCR3+ CD8+ T cells from blood. As to subset: CD45RO-CCR7+CD27+CD95- naive CD8+ T cells expressing CXCR3 (TNR3+). The receptor was derived from a human donor in good health. Some clones in this sample may be carry-over from other donors' samples. The chain has TRBV29-1 and TRBJ1-3; the D call of TRBD1 rests on TCRdb alone, since no DNA is present to check it. The CDR3 protein is CSATPISGNTIYF.